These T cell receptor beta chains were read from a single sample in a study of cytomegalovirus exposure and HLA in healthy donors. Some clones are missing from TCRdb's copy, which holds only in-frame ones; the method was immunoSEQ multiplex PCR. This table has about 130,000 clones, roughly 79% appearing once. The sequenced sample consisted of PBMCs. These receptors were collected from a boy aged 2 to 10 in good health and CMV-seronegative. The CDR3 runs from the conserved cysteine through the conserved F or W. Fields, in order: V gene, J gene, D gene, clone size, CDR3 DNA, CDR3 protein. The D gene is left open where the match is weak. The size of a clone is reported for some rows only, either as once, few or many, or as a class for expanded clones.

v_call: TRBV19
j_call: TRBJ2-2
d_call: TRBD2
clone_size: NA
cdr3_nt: TGTGCCAGTAGTACTCATGCGGGAGGGCCGATCGGGGAGCTGTTTTTT
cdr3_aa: CASSTHAGGPIGELFF

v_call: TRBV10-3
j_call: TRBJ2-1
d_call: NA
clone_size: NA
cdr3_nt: TGTGCCATCAGCAATGGGGATCTCCGGGAAGCCTCCTACAATGAGCAGTTCTTC
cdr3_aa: CAISNGDLREASYNEQFF

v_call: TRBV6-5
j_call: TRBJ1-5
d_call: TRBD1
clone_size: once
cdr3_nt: TGTGCCAGCAGTTACTCGCAGGGGGCAAGCCAGCCCCAGCATTTT
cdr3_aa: CASSYSQGASQPQHF

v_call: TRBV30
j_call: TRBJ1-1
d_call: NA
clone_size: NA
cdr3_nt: TGTGCCTGGGCAGAGAACACTGAAGCTTTCTTT
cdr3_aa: CAWAENTEAFF

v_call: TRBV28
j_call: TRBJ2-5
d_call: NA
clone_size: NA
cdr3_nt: TGTGCCAGCAGTTTACCAGTCCAAGAGACCCAGTACTTC
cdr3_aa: CASSLPVQETQYF

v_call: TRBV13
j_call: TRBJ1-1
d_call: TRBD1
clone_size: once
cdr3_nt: TGTGCCAGCAGCCAGGGGGCCGGGAGGAACACTGAAGCTTTCTTT
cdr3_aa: CASSQGAGRNTEAFF

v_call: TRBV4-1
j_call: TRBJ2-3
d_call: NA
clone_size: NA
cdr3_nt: TGCGCCAGCAGCCGTTCGGCTCTTCGGGGGACGCAGTATTTT
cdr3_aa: CASSRSALRGTQYF

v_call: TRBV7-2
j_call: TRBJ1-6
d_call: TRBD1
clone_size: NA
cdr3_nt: TGTGCCAGCAGCTTAGTTAGACAGGGTAATTCACCCCTCCACTTT
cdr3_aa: CASSLVRQGNSPLHF

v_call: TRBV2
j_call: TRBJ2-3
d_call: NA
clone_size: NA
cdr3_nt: TGTGCCACTTGGGACTTCACAGATACGCAGTATTTT
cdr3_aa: CATWDFTDTQYF

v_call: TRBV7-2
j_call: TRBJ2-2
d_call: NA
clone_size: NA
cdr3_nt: TGTGCCAGCAGCCGGTTCACCGGGGAGCTGTTTTTT
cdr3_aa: CASSRFTGELFF